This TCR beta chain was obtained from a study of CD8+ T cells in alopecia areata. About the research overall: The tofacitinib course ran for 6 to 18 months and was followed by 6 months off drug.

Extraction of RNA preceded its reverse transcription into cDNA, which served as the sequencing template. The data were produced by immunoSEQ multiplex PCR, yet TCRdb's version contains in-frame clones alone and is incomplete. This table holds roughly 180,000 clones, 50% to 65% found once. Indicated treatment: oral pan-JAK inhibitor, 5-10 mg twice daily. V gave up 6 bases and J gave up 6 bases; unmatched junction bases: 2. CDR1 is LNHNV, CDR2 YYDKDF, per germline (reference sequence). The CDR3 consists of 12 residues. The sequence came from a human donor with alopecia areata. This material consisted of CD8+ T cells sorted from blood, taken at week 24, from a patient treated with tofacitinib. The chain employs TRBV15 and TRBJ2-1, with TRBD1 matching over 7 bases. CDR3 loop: CATRNRGNEQFF. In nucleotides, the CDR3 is TGTGCCACCAGGAACAGGGGCAATGAGCAGTTCTTC.